This is a list of T cell receptor beta chains from one sample in a study of T cell responses to AZD1222 COVID-19 vaccine. Sequencing was performed with immunoSEQ multiplex PCR; in TCRdb, only in-frame clones are kept and a portion is missing. The data hold approximately 26,000 clones, with 88% observed a single time. Sequencing was performed on peripheral blood, taken 28 days after the second AZD1222 dose. Receptor source: an adult who received the AZD1222 COVID-19 vaccine. CDR3s include the opening cysteine and the closing phenylalanine or tryptophan. The order of the fields is clone size, J gene, D gene, V gene, CDR3 DNA, CDR3 protein. D genes are given only for firm matches. Not all rows give a size; the values are once, few, many and, for expanded clones, a class.

>.|TRBJ2-3|TRBD2|TRBV5-4
TGTGCCAGCAGCTTGGTTCCTAGCGGGGGAGGGACAGATACGCAGTATTTT
CASSLVPSGGGTDTQYF
>.|TRBJ1-2|.|TRBV19
TGTGCCAGTAGTAGTCCCCGGGGGCAGGGGAATCTTTATGGCTACACCTTC
CASSSPRGQGNLYGYTF
>.|TRBJ1-5|TRBD1|TRBV5-1
TGCGCCAGCAGTTTGGGGACAGGGGGTCAGCCCCAGCATTTT
CASSLGTGGQPQHF
>.|TRBJ2-5|TRBD2|TRBV4-1
TGCGCCAGCAGCTTATTAGCGGGTGTAGAGACCCAGTACTTC
CASSLLAGVETQYF
>.|TRBJ2-7|.|TRBV7-2
TGTGCCAGCAGCTTAGCGCAGGGGGGCGGTAGGGAGCAGTACTTC
CASSLAQGGGREQYF
>.|TRBJ2-2|.|TRBV12-3/TRBV12-4
TGTGCCAGCAGTTTAGCGCGGCTCGGGGAGCTGTTTTTT
CASSLARLGELFF
>once|TRBJ1-6|.|TRBV5-1
TGCGCCAGCAGCTTGGCCAGCTTTGGTTCACCCCTCCACTTT
CASSLASFGSPLHF
>.|TRBJ1-1|.|TRBV12-3/TRBV12-4
TGTGCCAGCAGTTTGTACGGGGGTGGTGAAGCTTTCTTT
CASSLYGGGEAFF
>.|TRBJ2-1|TRBD2|TRBV9
TGTGCCAGCAGCGATAGCATCTTGGGACTAGACAGCTCCTACAATGAGCAGTTCTTC
CASSDSILGLDSSYNEQFF
>once|TRBJ1-6|TRBD1|TRBV19
TGTGCCAGTAGTATGGACAGGGGCAATTCACCCCTCCACTTT
CASSMDRGNSPLHF
>.|TRBJ1-1|.|TRBV7-9
TGTGCCAGCAGCTTAGCCCAGAACACTGAAGCTTTCTTT
CASSLAQNTEAFF
>.|TRBJ1-2|.|TRBV4-1
TGCGCCAGCAGCCAAGGTCCCCGGACAGCCCACTATGGCTACACCTTC
CASSQGPRTAHYGYTF
>.|TRBJ2-7|TRBD1|TRBV7-8
TGTGCCAGCGGTCCGACCGGACAGGGGGGCTACGAGCAGTACTTC
CASGPTGQGGYEQYF
>.|TRBJ1-3|.|TRBV6-5
TGTGCCAGCCACTCAGAACTCAACACCATATATTTT
CASHSELNTIYF
>.|TRBJ1-5|.|TRBV6-1
TGTGCCAGCAGTGATGGGGCAACAAGCAATCAGCCCCAGCATTTT
CASSDGATSNQPQHF
>.|TRBJ1-5|.|TRBV6-5
TGTGCCAGCAGACGGGACGGCTATCAGCCCCAGCATTTT
CASRRDGYQPQHF
>.|TRBJ2-1|TRBD2|TRBV11-2
TGTGCCAGCAGGATCGGGACTAGCTTGTTCTATGAGCAGTTCTTC
CASRIGTSLFYEQFF
>once|TRBJ2-7|TRBD1|TRBV7-2
TGTGCCAGCAGCTTATTCGGGCAGGGGGCCTCCGAGCAGTACTTC
CASSLFGQGASEQYF
>.|TRBJ2-6|.|TRBV4-1
TGCGCCAGCAGCGATTTGGGCTCTGGGGCCAACGTCCTGACTTTC
CASSDLGSGANVLTF
>.|TRBJ2-7|TRBD2|TRBV4-3
TGCGCCAGCAGCCAAGGGGCGGAAGGACTAGCGACCTACGAGCAGTACTTC
CASSQGAEGLATYEQYF
>.|TRBJ1-6|.|TRBV6-2/TRBV6-3
TGTGCCAGCAGTTACAATAGGGTTGGTTCACCCCTCCACTTT
CASSYNRVGSPLHF
>medium-sized|TRBJ1-6|TRBD1|TRBV4-3
TGCGCCAGCAGCCAAGATGGGACAGTTAATTCACCCCTCCACTTT
CASSQDGTVNSPLHF
>few|TRBJ2-2|.|TRBV12-5
TGTGCTAGTGGTTTGGTTTCTGGCGGGGAGCTGTTTTTT
CASGLVSGGELFF
>.|TRBJ2-5|.|TRBV4-3
TGCGCCAGCAGCCAAGATTATAGGATCCAAGAGACCCAGTACTTC
CASSQDYRIQETQYF
>once|TRBJ2-2|.|TRBV6-5
TGTGCCAGCATCCTTACGACAGGGAACACCGGGGAGCTGTTTTTT
CASILTTGNTGELFF
>.|TRBJ2-2|TRBD1|TRBV6-5
TGTGCCAGTAGGGGACAGGGCCACACCGGGGAGCTGTTTTTT
CASRGQGHTGELFF
>.|TRBJ1-6|.|TRBV3-1/TRBV3-2
TGTGCCAGCAGCCAAGTCAGGGCCCATAATTCACCCCTCCACTTT
CASSQVRAHNSPLHF
>.|TRBJ2-2|.|TRBV5-6
TGTGCCAGCAGCTGGGGCGGAAGGGTGCGGACCGGGGAGCTGTTTTTT
CASSWGGRVRTGELFF
>.|TRBJ1-5|.|TRBV19
TGTGCCAGTATGGACCTCAATCAGCCCCAGCATTTT
CASMDLNQPQHF
>.|TRBJ2-3|.|TRBV3-1/TRBV3-2
TGTGCCAGCAGCCAAGATTTTGGGGGGCCTGGAGATACGCAGTATTTT
CASSQDFGGPGDTQYF
>.|TRBJ2-7|.|TRBV6-5
TGTGCCAGCAAGGAGGGTTCCTACGAGCAGTACTTC
CASKEGSYEQYF
>once|TRBJ1-1|.|TRBV5-6
TGTGCCAGCAGCTTGTCCCTCGGGGTGGGCACTGAAGCTTTCTTT
CASSLSLGVGTEAFF
>.|TRBJ1-3|TRBD1|TRBV3-1/TRBV3-2
TGTGCCAGCAGCCCCACAGGGGTAGGTGGAAACACCATATATTTT
CASSPTGVGGNTIYF
>once|TRBJ2-7|TRBD1|TRBV11-2
TGTGCCAGCAGCCCCGATGCAGGGACAGGGGTTCACGAGCAGTACTTC
CASSPDAGTGVHEQYF
>.|TRBJ2-3|.|TRBV29-1
TGCAGCGTTGACCCCGAGGGCGGCACAGATACGCAGTATTTT
CSVDPEGGTDTQYF
>.|TRBJ2-3|.|TRBV6-5
TGTGCCAGCAGTCCGGGCCGAGGGGATACGCAGTATTTT
CASSPGRGDTQYF
>.|TRBJ2-1|.|TRBV15
TGTGCCACCAGCAGAGACCCAGGCTCCTACAATGAGCAGTTCTTC
CATSRDPGSYNEQFF
>.|TRBJ1-2|TRBD1|TRBV5-1
TGCGCCAGCCTCGCCGGGACAGGGGGAAACTATGGCTACACCTTC
CASLAGTGGNYGYTF
>.|TRBJ2-5|TRBD1|TRBV18
TGTGCCAGCTCACCATACGACAGGGTGGAGACCCAGTACTTC
CASSPYDRVETQYF
>.|TRBJ2-7|.|TRBV4-3
TGCGCCAGCAGCCAAGAGAGCCACGGGGGTTACGAGCAGTACTTC
CASSQESHGGYEQYF
>.|TRBJ1-2|.|TRBV5-4
TGTGCCAGCAGCTTGGAAGTCGGTGGCTACACCTTC
CASSLEVGGYTF